The 15 T cell receptor beta chains in this list originate from one sample, sequenced in a study of long-term antiretroviral therapy in people with HIV. At the survey level, the v3.0 immunoSEQ assay was run. Produced via immunoSEQ multiplex PCR; TCRdb's table is partial and in-frame only. The repertoire holds tens of thousands of clones, with roughly 85% as singletons. This specimen consisted of unsorted PBMCs, obtained 0.2 years after starting antiretroviral therapy. These receptors were obtained from a woman aged 25 to 45 with HIV.

The chain employs TRBV9 and TRBJ1-1, with D hard to call. Trimming pared 1 base from V and 2 bases from J, leaving 6 bases between. There are 13 residues in the CDR3. Germline assignment: CDR1 SGDLS and CDR2 YYNGEE. CDR3 residues: CASSVLPNTEAFF. The CDR3 nucleotides read TGTGCCAGCAGCGTACTCCCCAACACTGAAGCTTTCTTT. Complete variable domain (other parts from reference TRBV9 and TRBJ1-1): DSGVTQTPKHLITATGQRVTLRCSPRSGDLSVYWYQQSLDQGLQFLIQYYNGEERAKGNILERFSAQQFPDLHSELNLSSLELGDSALYFCASSVLPNTEAFFGQGTRLTVV.

The chain carries TRBV6-1 and TRBJ2-1; perhaps TRBD2 as D (5 bases). The CDR3 extends over 14 amino acids. Trimming left V 4 bases short and J 7 bases short, with 14 bases between. Germline CDR1 and CDR2: MNHNS and SASEGT. Written as DNA, the CDR3 is TGTGCCAGCAGTGTGGGCGGGTATGGGAATGAGCAGTTCTTC. Protein: CASSVGGYGNEQFF.

The V call is TRBV5-5, the J call TRBJ2-5, with 8 bases fitting TRBD2. The CDR3 has 14 residues. Germline assignment: CDR1 SGHKS and CDR2 YYEKEE (reference sequence). Trimming cost V 2 bases and J 6 bases; bases outside gene matches: 6. The CDR3 DNA follows: TGTGCCAGCAGCTTTAGCGGGGACGGACAGACCCAGTACTTC. Translating gives CASSFSGDGQTQYF.

As regards this clone: Additional DNA sequences in this sample encode the identical CDR3. The chain recombines TRBV5-3 with TRBJ1-4; 7 positions agree with TRBD1. TRBV5-3 is flagged as an ORF with uncertain function. Germline trimming cut 3 bases from V and 5 bases from J; bases unmatched to any gene: 16. The CDR3 spans 18 residues. The CDR3 is CARSSTLFRGRGNEKLFF. The CDR3 nucleotides read TGTGCCAGAAGCTCGACCCTATTTAGGGGGCGGGGAAATGAAAAACTGTTTTTT.

In this sample, this clone turned up a few times. The chain links TRBV7-9 to TRBJ2-7; perhaps TRBD2 as D (5 bases). There are 12 residues in the CDR3. Germline CDR1 is SEHNR and CDR2 is FQNEAQ (reference sequence). With 4 bases removed from V and 6 bases from J, the gap between germline ends came to 10 bases. In nucleotides, the CDR3 is TGTGCCAGCAGCTCCAGAACTAGCGAGCAGTACGTC. Amino acids: CASSSRTSEQYV.

This clone appeared once. V usage is TRBV6-6 and J usage is TRBJ1-2; D is unclear. CDR1 and CDR2 from the germline V gene are MNHNY and SVGAGI (reference sequence). The CDR3 has 12 residues. Trimming stripped 2 bases from V and 5 bases from J, with 6 bases between. CDR3 bases: TGTGCCAGCAGTTACGAGGAGTATGGCTACACCTTC. Its translation is CASSYEEYGYTF.

This chain uses TRBV7-8 with TRBJ1-5; D possibly corresponds to TRBD1 (5 bases). Germline CDR1 is SGHVS and CDR2 is FQNEAQ. V was cut by 3 bases and J by 1 base, with 13 bases left in between. The CDR3 spans 16 residues. CDR3 sequence: CASSLGRWGSNQPQHF. The CDR3 region has the DNA TGTGCCAGCAGCTTGGGACGGTGGGGCAGCAATCAGCCCCAGCATTTT. The full variable domain, rest sourced from reference TRBV7-8 and TRBJ1-5, is GAGVSQSPRYKVAKRGQDVALRCDPISGHVSLFWYQQALGQGPEFLTYFQNEAQLDKSGLPSDRFFAERPEGSVSTLKIQRTQQEDSAVYLCASSLGRWGSNQPQHFGDGTRLSIL.

V is TRBV6-1 and J is TRBJ2-3; D unclear. This CDR3 region has 15 residues. Germline assignment: CDR1 MNHNS and CDR2 SASEGT. V gave up 7 bases and J gave up 1 base, with 15 bases separating them. The chain's CDR3 is CASTVRLTGTDTQYF. Written as DNA, the CDR3 is TGTGCCAGCACGGTAAGGCTTACGGGCACAGATACGCAGTATTTT.

The CDR3 DNA is TGTGCCAGCGCTGTAACAGGGAGAGCTGAAGCTTTCTTT. Amino acids: CASAVTGRAEAFF. The chain employs TRBV6-1 and TRBJ1-1; a possible D gene is TRBD1 (6 bases). CDR1 and CDR2 from the germline V gene are MNHNS and SASEGT. This CDR3 has 13 amino acids. Trimming pared 8 bases from V and 6 bases from J, leaving 16 bases between.

V is TRBV18 and J is TRBJ2-3; 11 bases map to TRBD2. The CDR3 is 15 amino acids. The junction had 6 bases not matched to a gene; V was cut back by 4 bases and J by 6 bases. CDR1 KGHSH and CDR2 LQKENI come from the germline V gene. CDR3 bases: TGTGCCAGCTCACAATCTAGCGGGGGGCTGGATACGCAGTATTTT. Translation: CASSQSSGGLDTQYF.

V and J are TRBV27 and TRBJ1-1; D not certain. Germline values: CDR1 MNHEY, CDR2 SMNVEV (reference sequence). The V end was cut by 3 bases, the J end by 1 base, with 9 bases between. There are 14 residues in the CDR3. The CDR3 loop reads CASSFYRRNTEAFF. The CDR3 bases are TGTGCCAGCAGTTTTTATAGAAGGAACACTGAAGCTTTCTTT.

The chain has TRBV9 and TRBJ2-7; D unresolved. CDR3 length: 15 residues. Trimming left V 1 base short and J 6 bases short, with 17 bases between. Germline assignment: CDR1 SGDLS and CDR2 YYNGEE. CDR3: CASSVRGDQRSEQYF. DNA for the CDR3: TGTGCCAGCAGCGTACGAGGAGATCAAAGGTCCGAGCAGTACTTC.

This chain uses TRBV19 with TRBJ1-2, with 7 bases fitting TRBD1. The V gene's germline CDR1 is LNHDA and CDR2 SQIVND (reference sequence). The CDR3 spans 16 residues. Trimming cost V 2 bases and J 4 bases; bases outside gene matches: 10. CDR3 region: CASSITPTGRVYGYTF. The CDR3 bases are TGTGCCAGTAGTATAACTCCGACAGGGCGGGTCTATGGCTACACCTTC.

The chain employs TRBV29-1 and TRBJ2-2; the D is unclear. Trimming pared 4 bases from V and 0 bases from J, leaving 9 bases between. Germline V gives CDR1 SQVTM, CDR2 ANQGSEA. CDR3 length: 14 residues. The CDR3 DNA reads as TGCAGCGTTGTAGCCGGTGCGAACACCGGGGAGCTGTTTTTT. This gives the protein CSVVAGANTGELFF.

In its sample, this clone was seen once. This chain joins TRBV7-8 and TRBJ2-6; D call uncertain. This CDR3 is 17 amino acids long. Trimming pared 2 bases from V and 2 bases from J, leaving 13 bases between. The germline gives CDR1 SGHVS, CDR2 FQNEAQ. CDR3 coding DNA: TGTGCCAGCAGCTTATTGCTGGCCATGGCTGGGGCCAACGTCCTGACTTTC. Translated: CASSLLLAMAGANVLTF.